The entry below gives a single TCR beta chain sequence along with its context. What it binds is unknown. At study entry, adolescents had tuberculin skin tests and IGRA screening. The protocol was immunoSEQ multiplex PCR, while the TCRdb copy is restricted to in-frame clones and leaves out a portion. The sample yields around 35,000 clones, over 90% seen once. The data are from a study of T cells in tuberculosis. General study results and limits: The TCR-beta difference was not significant; alpha differences partly reflected length.

The receptor was derived from a donor aged 5-35 years with latent tuberculosis or without tuberculosis infection. Sample: PBMCs.

CDR3 in amino acids: CASSLTPGLNTEAFF. CDR3 bases: TGTGCCAGCAGTTTAACCCCAGGGCTGAACACTGAAGCTTTCTTT. The V call is TRBV27, the J call TRBJ1-1; D might be TRBD1 (5 bases). The CDR3 is 15 amino acids. Per the germline V gene, CDR1 is MNHEY and CDR2 is SMNVEV (reference sequence). With 2 bases removed from V and 0 bases from J, the gap between germline ends came to 10 bases.